This TCR beta chain derives from a study of T cell responses to AZD1222 COVID-19 vaccine. As for the study in general: Some second doses came at about 4 weeks and others at about 12 weeks; these were pooled. Study conclusions and caveats: White British ancestry dominated among donors, who included more females, and clonal diversity was possibly underestimated. Close to half of all spike-specific TCRs reportedly target regions of the variants that are unmutated. Baseline seropositivity characterized only six AZD1222 recipients.

Sequenced by immunoSEQ multiplex PCR; TCRdb stores in-frame clones only, minus some. Here the sample spans 150,000 to 170,000 clones, roughly nine tenths being singletons. The V end was cut by 1 base, the J end by 7 bases, with 16 bases between. CDR1 is SGHTA, CDR2 FQGNSA, per germline. The CDR3 length is 16 residues. On this clone: The antigen remains unidentified.

The material sequenced was peripheral blood, taken on day 0 of AZD1222 vaccination. The chain carries TRBV7-2 and TRBJ2-2; a possible D gene is TRBD1 (7 bases). This receptor was obtained from an adult in good health. The CDR3 DNA follows: TGTGCCAGCAGCTTAGTAGGGCCAGGGGGGAACGGGGAGCTGTTTTTT. Translating it yields CASSLVGPGGNGELFF.